A selection of T cell receptor beta chains follows, all from one sample in a study of T cell responses to AZD1222 COVID-19 vaccine. Some clones are missing from TCRdb's copy, which holds only in-frame ones; the method was immunoSEQ multiplex PCR. The sample includes roughly 110,000 clones, around nine tenths seen only once; the top ten take about 12%. Sequenced here: peripheral blood, sampled on day 0 of AZD1222 vaccination. The receptors here all came from an adult in good health. CDR3s include the opening cysteine and the closing phenylalanine or tryptophan.

TRBV18	TRBJ2-7	CASSPGHPTYEQYF
TRBV19	TRBJ2-6	CASTPLGASGANVLTF
TRBV3-1/TRBV3-2	TRBJ2-2	CASRLAGITGELFF
TRBV6-2/TRBV6-3	TRBJ2-3	CASSRLAGNTDTQYF
TRBV28	TRBJ2-5	CASRLPWGGTQYF
TRBV5-1	TRBJ2-7	CASSPPSGSIHEQYF
TRBV7-9	TRBJ1-3	CASRSGGNTIYF
TRBV6-5	TRBJ1-4	CASRLDGTNEKLFF
TRBV24-1	TRBJ2-3	CATSGEPSTDTQYF
TRBV7-2	TRBJ1-2	CASSPTSNYGYTF
TRBV5-1	TRBJ1-1	CASSLAPGANTEAFF
TRBV5-6	TRBJ1-5	CASSLGTGMDQPQHF
TRBV7-2	TRBJ1-1	CASSPSRDRGGTEAFF
TRBV28	TRBJ1-2	CASSYPGQPYGYTF
TRBV30	TRBJ1-6	CAWRNRDRDGSPLHF
TRBV5-1	TRBJ1-6	CASSLDRADNSPLHF
TRBV11-2	TRBJ1-5	CASSSDIKGPQHF
TRBV19	TRBJ1-5	CASSVGQVSNQPQHF
TRBV18	TRBJ2-1	CASSRNQGAYNEQFF
TRBV6-6	TRBJ2-1	CASSYSSGNEQFF
TRBV7-8	TRBJ2-2	CASSSRGSGLELFF
TRBV20-1	TRBJ1-5	CSASPISTGYNQPQHF
TRBV10-1	TRBJ2-3	CASSESAGEADTQYF
TRBV5-1	TRBJ2-7	CASSPPGQTYEQYF
TRBV7-8	TRBJ2-1	CASSLVGGRVKGEQFF
TRBV7-2	TRBJ1-6	CASSLAGQGNSPLHF
TRBV7-2	TRBJ2-5	CASSVRGRETQYF
TRBV7-9	TRBJ2-2	CASSSPTPTNTGELFF
TRBV9	TRBJ2-3	CASSVDGGLAWDTQYF
TRBV6-2/TRBV6-3	TRBJ1-2	CASSPIPGRVNYGYTF
TRBV12-3/TRBV12-4	TRBJ2-2	CASSLGQAGGLFF
TRBV6-5	TRBJ2-3	CASRAIQGGTQYF
TRBV19	TRBJ1-2	CASSQVQGATDGYTF
TRBV5-1	TRBJ2-2	CASRAGTLNTGELFF
TRBV7-2	TRBJ2-1	CASSKRSGSSYNEQFF
TRBV29-1	TRBJ2-6	CSVVIPTGGSGANVLTF
TRBV27	TRBJ1-5	CASKMSGGGNQPQHF
TRBV5-1	TRBJ1-1	CASSSRGSEAFF
TRBV9	TRBJ1-5	CASSLDSNQPQHF
TRBV24-1	TRBJ1-2	CATSEQGFYGYTF
TRBV5-1	TRBJ1-1	CASSFRGQNTEAFF
TRBV4-2	TRBJ2-1	CASSQSVASGSNEQFF
TRBV19	TRBJ2-1	CASLGLADSISYNEQFF
TRBV7-6	TRBJ2-1	CASSLSGSSYNEQFF
TRBV2	TRBJ2-3	CASSVEDTQYF
TRBV19	TRBJ1-6	CASTTDRGLSPLHF
TRBV11-2	TRBJ2-4	CASSLQVSKNIQYF
TRBV7-9	TRBJ2-5	CASSFFGGGETQYF
TRBV28	TRBJ1-5	CASCYRGGAYSNQPQHF
TRBV29-1	TRBJ1-2	CSVSDRGHYGYTF
TRBV4-1	TRBJ1-3	CASSQEGMSSGNTIYF
TRBV7-2	TRBJ2-7	CASSASRTVTYEQYF
TRBV27	TRBJ1-2	CASSRWGGANYGYTF
TRBV3-1/TRBV3-2	TRBJ2-7	CASSQDSGYEQYF
TRBV10-3	TRBJ1-5	CAISRREDQPQHF
TRBV20-1	TRBJ1-1	CSAPGDTEAFF
TRBV30	TRBJ1-1	CAWSGGVTEAFF
TRBV3-1/TRBV3-2	TRBJ2-6	CASSQVAGRGRSGANVLTF
TRBV2	TRBJ2-1	CASGQASSYNEQFF
TRBV6-5	TRBJ2-7	CASSYDGGSYEQYF